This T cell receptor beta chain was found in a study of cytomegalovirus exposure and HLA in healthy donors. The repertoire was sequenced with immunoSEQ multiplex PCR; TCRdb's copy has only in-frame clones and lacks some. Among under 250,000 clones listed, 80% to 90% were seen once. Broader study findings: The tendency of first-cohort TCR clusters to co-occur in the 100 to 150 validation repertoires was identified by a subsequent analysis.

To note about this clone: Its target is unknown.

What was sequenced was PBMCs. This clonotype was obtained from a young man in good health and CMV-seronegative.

The CDR3 sequence is CASRPGTGRTGELFF. The CDR3 DNA follows: TGTGCCAGCAGACCGGGGACAGGGCGGACCGGGGAGCTGTTTTTT. The genes are TRBV7-2 and TRBJ2-2; TRBD1 agrees at 9 bases. Losses at the gene ends were 6 bases for V and 5 bases for J; bases not matched to a gene: 7. This CDR3 comprises 15 residues. Germline V gives CDR1 SGHTA, CDR2 FQGNSA.